A single sample is the source of the 20 T cell receptor beta chains below, sequenced in a study of early stage breast cancer tumors. Assay used: immunoSEQ multiplex PCR; TCRdb lists only in-frame clones, some missing. The sample shows 39,000 or so clones, over 60% of them seen only once. The sample was blood. The receptors here all came from a person aged 45 to 60 with breast cancer.

The chain employs TRBV7-2 and TRBJ2-5, with D tentatively TRBD1 (5 bases). This CDR3 region has 13 residues. V was pared by 5 bases and J by 5 bases, with 12 bases between. Germline loops: CDR1 SGHTA, CDR2 FQGNSA. Here the CDR3 DNA reads TGTGCCAGCAGCCTAGGGGCAAGGGAGACCCAGTACTTC. Its translation is CASSLGARETQYF.

The chain is built from TRBV27 and TRBJ2-2; D possibly corresponds to TRBD1 (6 bases). The germline gives CDR1 MNHEY, CDR2 SMNVEV (reference sequence). V was cut by 5 bases and J by 5 bases, with 12 bases left in between. CDR3 size: 14 residues. DNA of the CDR3: TGTGCCAGCAGTCCGCTGACAGGAACCGGGGAGCTGTTTTTT. It encodes CASSPLTGTGELFF.

The chain employs TRBV11-2 and TRBJ1-2, with TRBD1 as a possible D gene (5 bases). Germline V lookup: CDR1 SGHAT, CDR2 FQNNGV. Deletions cut 2 bases from V and 6 bases from J, with 16 bases between. CDR3 length: 15 amino acids. In DNA, the CDR3 is TGTGCCAGCAGCTTATTCCTAGGGGACTCAAATGGCTACACCTTC. Residues: CASSLFLGDSNGYTF.

The CDR3: CASSLDRIRDTQYF. CDR3 bases: TGTGCCAGCAGCTTAGATCGTATTAGAGATACGCAGTATTTT. V usage is TRBV7-2 and J usage is TRBJ2-3; D unresolved. The CDR3 is made up of 14 amino acids. Trimming shortened V by 1 base and J by 5 bases, and 10 bases separated the two germline ends. CDR1 is SGHTA, CDR2 FQGNSA, per germline.

The chain employs TRBV6-5 and TRBJ2-1; a weak D match, TRBD1 (6 bases). The CDR3 has 14 amino acids. Germline CDR1 and CDR2: MNHEY and SVGAGI. The V and J ends lost 7 bases and 5 bases respectively, with 15 bases between them. Written as DNA, the CDR3 is TGTGCCAGCAAGTCTGGGGGCCATAACAATGAGCAGTTCTTC. Its protein product is CASKSGGHNNEQFF.

Of note for this clone: Mismatch with germline at one junction end may stem from a read error. The CDR3 nucleotides are TGTGCTAGCAGCTTAGGGGGAGGGGGTTATGAGCAGTTCTTC. Protein: CASSLGGGGYEQFF. The V call is TRBV7-7, the J call TRBJ2-1; TRBD2 might be the D (7 bases). This CDR3 is built from 14 residues. Germline-derived CDR1 and CDR2 are SSHAT and FNYEAQ (reference sequence).

This clone was picked up one time. The chain combines TRBV2 with TRBJ1-5; D is possibly TRBD1 (5 bases). From germline, CDR1 is SNHLY and CDR2 FYNNEI. The ends were cut back, 6 bases at V and 0 bases at J, with 15 bases in the middle. The CDR3 covers 16 residues. CDR3: CASSGQSLNSNQPQHF. In DNA form, the CDR3 reads TGTGCCAGCAGCGGACAATCTCTAAATAGCAATCAGCCCCAGCATTTT.

The rearrangement joins TRBV2 to TRBJ1-5; the match to TRBD1 covers 7 bases. The CDR3 has 16 residues. Per germline, CDR1 SNHLY and CDR2 FYNNEI. J gave up 0 bases and V 6 bases, and 8 bases lay outside the gene matches. The CDR3 protein is CASSVQGGISNQPQHF. In nucleotides, the CDR3 is TGTGCCAGCAGCGTCCAGGGGGGAATTAGCAATCAGCCCCAGCATTTT. The full variable domain, in which reference TRBV2 and TRBJ1-5 provide the parts outside the CDR3, is EPEVTQTPSHQVTQMGQEVILRCVPISNHLYFYWYRQILGQKVEFLVSFYNNEISEKSEIFDDQFSVERPDGSNFTLKIRSTKLEDSAMYFCASSVQGGISNQPQHFGDGTRLSIL.

The genes are TRBV5-1 and TRBJ1-6; D remains unclear. V was cut by 0 bases and J by 6 bases, with 10 bases left in between. CDR3 length: 15 amino acids. Germline V lookup: CDR1 SGHRS, CDR2 YFSETQ. This chain's CDR3 is CASSLAGSLNSPLHF. CDR3 nucleotide sequence: TGCGCCAGCAGCTTGGCGGGTTCCCTTAATTCACCCCTCCACTTT.

This clone was seen a handful of times. This rearrangement joins TRBV19 to TRBJ2-5; 7 nucleotides align to TRBD1. The germline V gene has CDR1 LNHDA and CDR2 SQIVND (reference sequence). The CDR3 runs 15 residues. With V trimmed by 5 bases and J by 1 base, 7 bases remained unmatched. The CDR3 protein is CASSFGTEGQETQYF. CDR3 nucleotides: TGTGCCAGTAGTTTTGGGACAGAAGGCCAAGAGACCCAGTACTTC.

The gene calls are TRBV7-6 and TRBJ1-6; D is possibly TRBD1 (5 bases). The V and J ends lost 5 bases and 0 bases respectively, with 11 bases between them. This CDR3 has 16 residues. The germline CDR1 and CDR2 sequences are SGHVS and FNYEAQ. CDR3 sequence: CASSDSASSYNSPLHF. Here the CDR3 DNA reads TGTGCCAGCAGCGACAGTGCCAGCTCCTATAATTCACCCCTCCACTTT.

This chain links TRBV6-1 with TRBJ1-2, with 10 nucleotides matching TRBD1. After removal of 6 bases from V and 0 bases from J, the junction contained 4 bases not matched to a gene. The CDR3 totals 15 residues. The germline CDR1 and CDR2 sequences are MNHNS and SASEGT. The CDR3 region has the DNA TGTGCCAGCAGGGACAGGGGGAAGGCTAACTATGGCTACACCTTC. Protein sequence: CASRDRGKANYGYTF.

The chain joins TRBV10-3 to TRBJ2-2; tentative D call: TRBD2 (5 bases). Germline assignment: CDR1 ENHRY and CDR2 SYGVKD. Trimming pared 5 bases from V and 2 bases from J, leaving 12 bases between. The CDR3 covers 15 residues. The CDR3 DNA reads TGTGCCATCAGTCGGGGAGACATCAACACCGGGGAGCTGTTTTTT. It codes for CAISRGDINTGELFF.

This clone appeared once. The chain combines TRBV6-5 with TRBJ2-5; D possibly corresponds to TRBD2 (6 bases). The CDR3 has 14 amino acids. Germline CDR1 MNHEY, CDR2 SVGAGI. The V gene lost 8 bases and the J gene lost 2 bases, with 15 bases spanning the gap. CDR3 in DNA: TGTGCCAGCTCCAGGAGGGGAGGACAAGAGACCCAGTACTTC. Protein product: CASSRRGGQETQYF.

This clone showed up just once. The chain employs TRBV11-2 and TRBJ1-1, with TRBD1 matching 10 bases. CDR3 length: 16 amino acids. CDR1 and CDR2 (germline): SGHAT, FQNNGV. With 5 bases clipped from V and 5 bases from J, the junction kept 11 bases outside the gene matches. In DNA, the CDR3 is TGTGCCAGCAGCCTCATTGGGACAGGGGCAAGAACTGAAGCTTTCTTT. Encoded protein: CASSLIGTGARTEAFF.

This clone was observed a handful of times. The chain combines TRBV9 with TRBJ1-1, with D unresolved. V gave up 6 bases and J gave up 12 bases, with 15 bases separating them. Germline CDR1 and CDR2: SGDLS and YYNGEE. The CDR3 length is 11 residues. The CDR3 here is CASTPAGPTFF. The CDR3 DNA sequence: TGTGCCAGCACGCCTGCGGGTCCAACTTTCTTT. Variable domain in full (rest from reference TRBV9 and TRBJ1-1): DSGVTQTPKHLITATGQRVTLRCSPRSGDLSVYWYQQSLDQGLQFLIQYYNGEERAKGNILERFSAQQFPDLHSELNLSSLELGDSALYFCASTPAGPTFFGQGTRLTVV.

The genes are TRBV7-3 and TRBJ2-1; D is possibly TRBD2 (6 bases). V dropped 2 bases and J dropped 0 bases, with 8 bases sitting between them. This CDR3 has 15 amino acids. The germline gives CDR1 SGHTA, CDR2 FQGTGA. The CDR3 region has the DNA TGTGCCAGCAGCTTAGGAGGGCTCTCCTACAATGAGCAGTTCTTC. Encoded protein: CASSLGGLSYNEQFF.

The V call is TRBV19, the J call TRBJ1-1; 7 positions match TRBD1. CDR1 and CDR2 (germline): LNHDA, SQIVND (reference sequence). The CDR3 totals 13 residues. After removal of 5 bases from V and 0 bases from J, the junction contained 0 bases not matched to a gene. The CDR3 reads CASSDRVNTEAFF. The CDR3 DNA reads TGTGCCAGTAGTGACAGGGTGAACACTGAAGCTTTCTTT. The full variable domain, rest sourced from reference TRBV19 and TRBJ1-1, is DGGITQSPKYLFRKEGQNVTLSCEQNLNHDAMYWYRQDPGQGLRLIYYSQIVNDFQKGDIAEGYSVSREKKESFPLTVTSAQKNPTAFYLCASSDRVNTEAFFGQGTRLTVV.

This chain uses TRBV29-1 with TRBJ2-1; 10 bases map to TRBD2. This CDR3 is 15 amino acids long. Germline values: CDR1 SQVTM, CDR2 ANQGSEA. Germline trimming cut 1 base from V and 7 bases from J; bases unmatched to any gene: 7. CDR3 sequence (DNA): TGCAGCGTTGAAGGAGGTAGCGGGAGGTCGAATGAGCAGTTCTTC. Protein: CSVEGGSGRSNEQFF.

This clone was seen many times. The chain links TRBV20-1 to TRBJ1-1; the D gene is possibly TRBD1 (5 bases). This CDR3 contains 11 residues. Germline CDR1 is DFQATT and CDR2 is SNEGSKA (reference sequence). The CDR3 here is CRAGTNTEAFF. CDR3 bases: TGCAGGGCCGGGACTAACACTGAAGCTTTCTTT.